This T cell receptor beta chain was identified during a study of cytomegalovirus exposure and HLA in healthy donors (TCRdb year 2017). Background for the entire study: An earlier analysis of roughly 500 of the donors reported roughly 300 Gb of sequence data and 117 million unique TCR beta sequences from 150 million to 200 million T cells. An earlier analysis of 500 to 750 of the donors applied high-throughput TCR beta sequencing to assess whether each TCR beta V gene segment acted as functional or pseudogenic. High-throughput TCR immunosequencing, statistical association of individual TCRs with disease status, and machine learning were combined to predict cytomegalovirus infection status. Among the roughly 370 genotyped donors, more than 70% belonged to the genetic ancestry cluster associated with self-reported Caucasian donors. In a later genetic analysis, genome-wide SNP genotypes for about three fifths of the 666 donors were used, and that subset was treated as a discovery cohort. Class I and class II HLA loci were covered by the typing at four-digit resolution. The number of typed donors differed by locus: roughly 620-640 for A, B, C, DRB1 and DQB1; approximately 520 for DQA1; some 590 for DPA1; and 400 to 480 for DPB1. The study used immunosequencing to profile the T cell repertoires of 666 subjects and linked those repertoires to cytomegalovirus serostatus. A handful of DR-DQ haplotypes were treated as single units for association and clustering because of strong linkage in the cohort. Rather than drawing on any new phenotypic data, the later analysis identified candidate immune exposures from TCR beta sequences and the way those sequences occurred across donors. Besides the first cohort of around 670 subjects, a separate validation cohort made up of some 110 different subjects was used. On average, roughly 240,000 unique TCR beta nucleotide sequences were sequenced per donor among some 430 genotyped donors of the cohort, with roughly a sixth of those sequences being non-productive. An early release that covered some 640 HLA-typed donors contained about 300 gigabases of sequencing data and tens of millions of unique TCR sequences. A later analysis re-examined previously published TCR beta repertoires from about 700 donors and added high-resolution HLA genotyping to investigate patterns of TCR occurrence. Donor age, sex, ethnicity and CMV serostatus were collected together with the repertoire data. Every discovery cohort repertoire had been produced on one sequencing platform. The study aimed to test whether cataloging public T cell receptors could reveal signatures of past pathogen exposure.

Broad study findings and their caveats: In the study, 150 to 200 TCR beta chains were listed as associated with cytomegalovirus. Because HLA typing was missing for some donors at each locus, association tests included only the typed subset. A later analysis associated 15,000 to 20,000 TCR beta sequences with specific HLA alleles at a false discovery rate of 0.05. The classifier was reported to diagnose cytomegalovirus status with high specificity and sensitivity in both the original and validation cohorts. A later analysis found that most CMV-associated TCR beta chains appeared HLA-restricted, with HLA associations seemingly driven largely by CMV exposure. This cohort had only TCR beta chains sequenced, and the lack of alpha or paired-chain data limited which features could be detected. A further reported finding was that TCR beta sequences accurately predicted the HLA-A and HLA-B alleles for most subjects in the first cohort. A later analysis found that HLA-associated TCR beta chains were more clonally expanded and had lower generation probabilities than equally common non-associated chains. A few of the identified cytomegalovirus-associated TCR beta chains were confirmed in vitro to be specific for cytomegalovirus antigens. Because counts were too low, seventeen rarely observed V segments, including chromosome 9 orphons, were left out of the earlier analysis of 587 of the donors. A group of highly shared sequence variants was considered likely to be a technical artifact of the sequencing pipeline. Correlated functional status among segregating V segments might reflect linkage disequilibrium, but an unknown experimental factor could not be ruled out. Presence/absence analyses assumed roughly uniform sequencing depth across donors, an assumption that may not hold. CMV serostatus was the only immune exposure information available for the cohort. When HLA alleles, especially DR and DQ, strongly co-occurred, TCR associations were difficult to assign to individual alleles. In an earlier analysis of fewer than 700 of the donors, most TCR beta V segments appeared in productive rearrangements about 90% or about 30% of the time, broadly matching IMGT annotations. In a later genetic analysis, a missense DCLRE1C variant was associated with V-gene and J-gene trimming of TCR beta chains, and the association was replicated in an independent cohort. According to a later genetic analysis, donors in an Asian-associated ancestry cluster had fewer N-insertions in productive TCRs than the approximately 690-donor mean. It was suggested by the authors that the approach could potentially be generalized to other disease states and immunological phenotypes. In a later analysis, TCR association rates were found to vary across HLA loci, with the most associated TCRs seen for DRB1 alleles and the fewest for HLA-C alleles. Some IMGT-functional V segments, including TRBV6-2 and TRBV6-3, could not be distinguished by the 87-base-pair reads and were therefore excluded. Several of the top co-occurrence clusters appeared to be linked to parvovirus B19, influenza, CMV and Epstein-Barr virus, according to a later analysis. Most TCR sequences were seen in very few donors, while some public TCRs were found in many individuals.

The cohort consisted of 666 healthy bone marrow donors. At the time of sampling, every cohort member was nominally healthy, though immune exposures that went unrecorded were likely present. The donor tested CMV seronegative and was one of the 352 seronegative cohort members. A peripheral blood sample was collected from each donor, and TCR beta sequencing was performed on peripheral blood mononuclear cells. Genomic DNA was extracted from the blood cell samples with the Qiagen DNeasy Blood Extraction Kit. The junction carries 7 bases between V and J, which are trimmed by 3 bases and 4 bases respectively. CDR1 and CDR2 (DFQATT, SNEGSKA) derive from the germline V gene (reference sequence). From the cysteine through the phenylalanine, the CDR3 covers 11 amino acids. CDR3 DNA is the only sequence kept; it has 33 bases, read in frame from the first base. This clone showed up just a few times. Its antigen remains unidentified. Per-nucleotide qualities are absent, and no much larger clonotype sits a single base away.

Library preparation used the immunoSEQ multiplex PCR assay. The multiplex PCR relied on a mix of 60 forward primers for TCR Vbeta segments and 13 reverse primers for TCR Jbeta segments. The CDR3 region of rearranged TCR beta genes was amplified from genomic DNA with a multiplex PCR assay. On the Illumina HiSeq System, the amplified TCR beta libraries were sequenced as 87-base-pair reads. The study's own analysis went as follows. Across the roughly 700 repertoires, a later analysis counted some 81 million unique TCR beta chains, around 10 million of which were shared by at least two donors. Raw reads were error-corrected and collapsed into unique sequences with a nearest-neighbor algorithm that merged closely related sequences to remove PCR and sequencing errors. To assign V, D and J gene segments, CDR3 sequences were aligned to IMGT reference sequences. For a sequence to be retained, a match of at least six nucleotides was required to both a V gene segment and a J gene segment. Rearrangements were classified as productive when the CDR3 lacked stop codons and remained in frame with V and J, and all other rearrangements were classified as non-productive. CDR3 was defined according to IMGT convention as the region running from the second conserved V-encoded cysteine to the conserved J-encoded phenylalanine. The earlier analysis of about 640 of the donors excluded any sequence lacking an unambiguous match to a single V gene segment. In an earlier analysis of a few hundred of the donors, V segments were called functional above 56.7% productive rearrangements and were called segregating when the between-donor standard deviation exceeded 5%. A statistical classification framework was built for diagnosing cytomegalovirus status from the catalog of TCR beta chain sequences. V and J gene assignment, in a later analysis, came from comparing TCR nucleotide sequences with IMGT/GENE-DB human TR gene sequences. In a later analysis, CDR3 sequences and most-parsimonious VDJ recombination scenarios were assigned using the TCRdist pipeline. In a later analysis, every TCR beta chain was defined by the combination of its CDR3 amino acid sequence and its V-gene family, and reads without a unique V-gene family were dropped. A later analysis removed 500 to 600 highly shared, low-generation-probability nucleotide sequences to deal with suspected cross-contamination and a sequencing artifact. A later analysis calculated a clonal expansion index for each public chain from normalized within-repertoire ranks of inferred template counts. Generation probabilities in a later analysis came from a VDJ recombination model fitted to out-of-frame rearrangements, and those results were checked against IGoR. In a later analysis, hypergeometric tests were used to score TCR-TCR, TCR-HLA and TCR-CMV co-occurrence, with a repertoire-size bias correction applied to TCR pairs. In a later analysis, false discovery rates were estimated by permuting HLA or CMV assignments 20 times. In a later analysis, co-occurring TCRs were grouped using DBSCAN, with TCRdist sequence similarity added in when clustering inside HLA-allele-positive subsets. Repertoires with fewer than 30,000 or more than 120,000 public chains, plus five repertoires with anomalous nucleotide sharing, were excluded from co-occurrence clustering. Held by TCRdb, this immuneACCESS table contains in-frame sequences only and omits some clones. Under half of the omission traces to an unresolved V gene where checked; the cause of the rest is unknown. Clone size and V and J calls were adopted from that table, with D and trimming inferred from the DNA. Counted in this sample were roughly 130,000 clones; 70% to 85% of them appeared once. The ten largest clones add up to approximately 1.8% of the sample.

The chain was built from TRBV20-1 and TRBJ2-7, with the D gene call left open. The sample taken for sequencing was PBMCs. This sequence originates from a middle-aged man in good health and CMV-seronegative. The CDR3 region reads CSASTKYEQYF. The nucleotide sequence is TGCAGTGCTAGTACTAAATACGAGCAGTACTTC.